The subject of this entry is one T cell receptor beta chain. This record comes from a study of blood T cell repertoires in COVID-19. Study at large: Acute and convalescent COVID-19 specimens originated in the United States, Italy and Spain. Sources were T cells, B-cell-depleted T cells, or PBMCs; the material itself was cDNA or gDNA.

This table comes from immunoSEQ multiplex PCR, and its TCRdb copy is limited to in-frame clones, with some not included. The sample has almost 85,000 clones, roughly 90% seen once. The CDR3 is 15 residues long. J gave up 2 bases and V 5 bases, and 7 bases lay outside the gene matches. Germline lookup yields CDR1 SGHTA and CDR2 FQGNSA. The TCR comes from a woman aged 45-60 years with acute COVID-19. Input material: PBMCs or T cells enriched from blood (not recorded which). The J gene is TRBJ2-7, the V gene TRBV7-2; 9 bases are shared with TRBD1. The DNA of the CDR3 is TGTGCCAGCAGCGGGGGGACAGGGAAAACCTACGAGCAGTACTTC. Amino acids: CASSGGTGKTYEQYF.